One and the same sample provided the 13 T cell receptor beta chains below, sequenced in a study of cytomegalovirus exposure and HLA in healthy donors. PCR amplification relied on 60 Vbeta primers (plus 13 Jbeta primers). Some clones are missing from TCRdb's copy, which holds only in-frame ones; the method was immunoSEQ multiplex PCR. The profile shows over 150,000 clones, 80% of them singletons. Sequencing was carried out using PBMCs. The receptors shown here come from a man between 18 and 29 years old in good health and CMV-seropositive.

The chain couples TRBV5-1 to TRBJ2-1; D may be TRBD2 (6 bases). The CDR3 sequence is 14 residues long. The germline V gene has CDR1 SGHRS and CDR2 YFSETQ. V gave up 7 bases and J gave up 4 bases, with 15 bases separating them. CDR3 sequence (DNA): TGCGCCAGCCATGTGGCGGGGCTGTACAATGAGCAGTTCTTC. As protein: CASHVAGLYNEQFF.

This rearrangement joins TRBV12-5 to TRBJ2-3; 7 bases fit TRBD1. V gave up 5 bases and J gave up 0 bases; unmatched junction bases: 5. The CDR3 runs to 15 residues. The V gene's germline CDR1 is LGHNT and CDR2 FRNRAP. The CDR3 loop reads CASGPSGGSTDTQYF. For the CDR3, the DNA is TGTGCTAGTGGTCCCTCAGGGGGTAGCACAGATACGCAGTATTTT.

The V gene is TRBV27, the J gene TRBJ2-7; a weak D match, TRBD2 (5 bases). Germline lookup yields CDR1 MNHEY and CDR2 SMNVEV (reference sequence). The CDR3 consists of 12 residues. V lost 8 bases and J lost 2, with 10 bases in between. The CDR3, as DNA: TGTGCCAGCCGAGACGGGACCTACGAGCAGTACTTC. This codes for CASRDGTYEQYF.

The chain joins TRBV19 to TRBJ2-1, with a tentative D call TRBD2 (5 bases). In germline, CDR1 is LNHDA, CDR2 SQIVND (reference sequence). The length of the CDR3 is 15 residues. Trimming took 5 bases from V and 1 from J, leaving 12 bases between them. CDR3 nucleotides: TGTGCCAGTAGTGGGTCGGGGAAGTCCTACAATGAGCAGTTCTTC. As protein: CASSGSGKSYNEQFF.

The chain joins TRBV6-5 to TRBJ1-2; a weak D match, TRBD1 (5 bases). CDR1 and CDR2 (germline): MNHEY, SVGAGI. The CDR3 covers 14 residues. Between the trimmed V and J ends, which lost 5 bases and 3 bases, there was a span of 13 bases. CDR3 sequence (DNA): TGTGCCAGCAGTGAATGGGGGGGTGACTATGGCTACACCTTC. Translation gives CASSEWGGDYGYTF.

This sequence joins TRBV25-1 and TRBJ1-6; D remains unclear. This CDR3 is 16 amino acids long. Germline V gene lookup returns CDR1 MGHDK and CDR2 SYGVNS. Trimming took off 2 bases at V and 7 bases at J, with 15 bases between the two ends. This chain's CDR3 is CASSEVRRAGNSPLHF. CDR3 in DNA: TGTGCCAGCAGTGAAGTTCGCCGTGCCGGGAATTCACCCCTCCACTTT.

The chain links TRBV6-5 to TRBJ1-5; 7 bases are shared with TRBD1. The V segment lost 2 bases and the J segment 3 bases; nucleotides outside the gene matches: 4. The V gene's germline CDR1 is MNHEY and CDR2 SVGAGI. CDR3 length: 15 amino acids. The CDR3 DNA reads as TGTGCCAGCAGTTACCTGGACAGGTCCAATCAGCCCCAGCATTTT. Its protein product is CASSYLDRSNQPQHF.

The chain links TRBV11-3 to TRBJ2-1, with a weak D call TRBD1 (5 bases). The CDR3 covers 15 residues. CDR1 SGHNT and CDR2 YENEEA come from the germline V gene. With 5 bases removed from V and 0 bases from J, the gap between germline ends came to 11 bases. CDR3 protein: CASSVGHHSYNEQFF. For the CDR3, the DNA is TGTGCCAGCAGCGTCGGACACCACTCCTACAATGAGCAGTTCTTC.

This clone has just one count. The chain carries TRBV7-2 and TRBJ2-7; 7 positions match TRBD1. Germline V lookup: CDR1 SGHTA, CDR2 FQGNSA. This CDR3 region has 14 residues. With V trimmed by 3 bases and J by 3 bases, 5 bases remained unmatched. CDR3 coding DNA: TGTGCCAGCAGCTTTGCGACAGGGATCTACGAGCAGTACTTC. This sequence encodes CASSFATGIYEQYF.

V is TRBV4-2 and J is TRBJ1-1; maybe TRBD1 (6 bases). Germline assignment: CDR1 LGHNA and CDR2 YNFKEQ. Between the trimmed V and J ends, which lost 3 bases and 0 bases, there was a span of 11 bases. The CDR3 extends over 15 amino acids. The CDR3 is CASSQDSGVNTEAFF. The DNA for the CDR3 is TGTGCCAGCAGCCAGGATTCAGGGGTGAACACTGAAGCTTTCTTT.

The chain carries TRBV9 and TRBJ2-3; TRBD1 is a possible D gene (6 bases). Trimming stripped 4 bases from V and 2 bases from J, with 14 bases between. Germline V lookup: CDR1 SGDLS, CDR2 YYNGEE. The CDR3 sequence is 15 residues long. CDR3 amino acids: CASSPGVGPTDTQYF. Written as DNA, the CDR3 is TGTGCCAGCAGCCCAGGGGTGGGACCCACAGATACGCAGTATTTT.

The rearrangement joins TRBV4-2 to TRBJ2-3; D is uncertain. V lost 1 base, J lost 3 bases, and 11 bases lay in between. The CDR3 is 15 residues long. Germline V lookup: CDR1 LGHNA, CDR2 YNFKEQ. The CDR3 protein is CASSQVKRQTDTQYF. CDR3 bases: TGTGCCAGCAGCCAAGTAAAAAGACAAACAGATACGCAGTATTTT.

This chain uses TRBV6-6 with TRBJ1-1; 8 nucleotides agree with TRBD1. Germline values: CDR1 MNHNY, CDR2 SVGAGI (reference sequence). V gave up 5 bases and J gave up 4 bases; unmatched junction bases: 12. The CDR3 spans 16 residues. CDR3 amino acids: CASSRPIGQGGTEAFF. The CDR3 DNA is TGTGCCAGCAGTCGACCCATCGGACAGGGAGGCACTGAAGCTTTCTTT.